The 12 T cell receptor beta chains below come from one sample, sequenced in a study of blood T cells in healthy people across ages. It was with a sample-barcoded 5' primer and a J-beta primer mix that a second PCR of about 6 to 11 cycles was run. Using its own MiXCR run on the 5' RACE reads, TCRdb lists one record per CDR3 protein. The data show about 900,000 distinct CDR3 sequences, around two thirds seen once. Sequencing was carried out using blood. These receptors were taken from a young man in good health.

The chain has TRBV6-5 and TRBJ2-3; the D call may be TRBD1 or TRBD2 (7 bases each). The CDR3 loop spans 14 amino acids. Trimming pared 8 bases from V and 2 bases from J, leaving 14 bases between. Germline values: CDR1 MNHEY, CDR2 SVGAGI. CDR3: CASSRGRDTDTQYF. In DNA form, the CDR3 reads TGTGCCAGCTCCAGGGGGAGGGACACAGATACGCAGTATTTT.

This chain joins TRBV3-1 and TRBJ1-1, with 11 bases matching TRBD1. J lost 3 bases, V lost 1 base, and 7 bases had no gene match. Germline assignment: CDR1 LGHDT and CDR2 YNNKEL (reference sequence). The CDR3 spans 17 residues. The CDR3 sequence: CASSQVSDRGRDTEAFF. CDR3 bases: TGTGCCAGCAGCCAAGTGTCGGACAGGGGGCGGGACACTGAAGCTTTCTTT.

This clonotype was picked up one time. V is TRBV30 and J is TRBJ1-1; no definite D call. Germline V lookup: CDR1 GTSNPN, CDR2 SVGIG (reference sequence). The CDR3 spans 12 residues. Trimming shortened V by 5 bases and J by 8 bases, and 15 bases separated the two germline ends. The CDR3 loop is CAWDSDRIEAFF. DNA for the CDR3: TGTGCCTGGGATTCCGACCGGATCGAAGCTTTCTTT.

The V gene is TRBV15, the J gene TRBJ1-2; maybe TRBD1 (6 bases). V was clipped by 9 bases and J by 6 bases, with 23 bases between them. The CDR3 spans 15 residues. Germline V gene data show CDR1 as LNHNV and CDR2 as YYDKDF (reference sequence). The CDR3 DNA reads as TGTGCCACGGGACCGGAATCATTACAGGGAAATGGCTACACCTTC. This sequence encodes CATGPESLQGNGYTF.

This rearrangement joins TRBV27 to TRBJ2-1; unclear D gene. Germline CDR1 is MNHEY and CDR2 is SMNVEV (reference sequence). The CDR3 spans 13 residues. V dropped 6 bases and J dropped 5 bases, with 11 bases sitting between them. The CDR3, as DNA: TGTGCCAGCAGCACCTTGGTCGACAATGAGCAGTTCTTC. It yields the protein CASSTLVDNEQFF.

The chain employs TRBV10-3 and TRBJ2-3; weak D call: TRBD2 (5 bases). Germline CDR1 and CDR2: ENHRY and SYGVKD. The CDR3 totals 13 residues. The CDR3 region is CAAGLSVTDTQYF. The CDR3 DNA is TGTGCGGCTGGACTCTCCGTCACAGATACGCAGTATTTT.

The rearrangement links TRBV4-2 to TRBJ2-5; D is unresolved. Deletions cut 2 bases from V and 1 base from J, with 5 bases between. Germline V gives CDR1 LGHNA, CDR2 YNFKEQ. The CDR3 consists of 13 residues. CDR3 protein: CASSQLSQETQYF. The CDR3 coding sequence is TGTGCCAGCAGCCAACTATCCCAAGAGACCCAGTACTTC.

This chain joins TRBV10-3 and TRBJ2-1, with 10 bases aligning to TRBD1. The V gene's germline CDR1 is ENHRY and CDR2 SYGVKD. V was pared by 6 bases and J by 3 bases, with 8 bases of the junction left unmatched. The CDR3 has 16 residues. CDR3 amino acids: CAISDPGTGDYNEQFF. As DNA, the CDR3 is TGTGCCATCAGCGACCCCGGGACAGGGGACTACAATGAGCAGTTCTTC.

This clonotype occurred a few times. The chain combines TRBV10-3 with TRBJ2-4; 13 bases align to TRBD2. The end of the DNA aligns better with TRBJ2-5, so the J call may be wrong. Per germline, CDR1 ENHRY and CDR2 SYGVKD. CDR3 length: 17 amino acids. CDR3 bases: TGTGCCATCAGTGCGCCCCTACCGGGACTAGCGGGGGAGACCCAGTACTTC. Amino acids: CAISAPLPGLAGETQYF.

The V and J genes are TRBV9 and TRBJ2-1, with a tentative D call TRBD2 (6 bases). Between the trimmed V and J ends, which lost 2 bases and 8 bases, there was a span of 11 bases. The CDR3 spans 13 residues. Germline CDR1 and CDR2: SGDLS and YYNGEE. The CDR3 region has the DNA TGTGCCAGCAGCGTCGACGGGAGCGATGAGCAGTTCTTC. Translating it yields CASSVDGSDEQFF.

This rearrangement joins TRBV4-2 to TRBJ2-5; TRBD2 might be the D (5 bases). CDR3 length: 15 residues. Germline CDR1 is LGHNA and CDR2 is YNFKEQ. The V end was cut by 1 base, the J end by 5 bases, with 14 bases between. CDR3 sequence: CASSQGIGVRETQYF. The CDR3 DNA reads TGTGCCAGCAGCCAAGGAATCGGGGTTAGGGAGACCCAGTACTTC.

V and J are TRBV29-1 and TRBJ2-1, with D unresolved. V lost 7 bases to trimming and J lost 0 bases, with 10 bases between them. Germline V gene sequence: CDR1 SQVTM, CDR2 ANQGSEA. The length of the CDR3 is 13 residues. DNA of the CDR3: TGCAGCGCCTATGGGGTCTCCTACAATGAGCAGTTCTTC. This translates into CSAYGVSYNEQFF.